This T cell receptor beta chain was sequenced in a study of cytomegalovirus exposure and HLA in healthy donors. PCR amplification relied on 60 Vbeta primers (plus 13 Jbeta primers). Assay used: immunoSEQ multiplex PCR; TCRdb lists only in-frame clones, some missing. The repertoire table contains approximately 150,000 clones. Germline loops: CDR1 SNHLY, CDR2 FYNNEI. The CDR3 extends over 15 amino acids. V was shortened by 2 bases and J by 10 bases, with 18 bases between the two germline ends. This chain uses TRBV2 with TRBJ1-5; D is unresolved. Sequenced sample: PBMCs. This receptor was obtained from a woman in her 50s in good health and CMV-seronegative. The CDR3 sequence: CASSELRGNLQPQHF. CDR3 DNA: TGTGCCAGCAGTGAACTTCGGGGTAACTTACAACCCCAGCATTTT.